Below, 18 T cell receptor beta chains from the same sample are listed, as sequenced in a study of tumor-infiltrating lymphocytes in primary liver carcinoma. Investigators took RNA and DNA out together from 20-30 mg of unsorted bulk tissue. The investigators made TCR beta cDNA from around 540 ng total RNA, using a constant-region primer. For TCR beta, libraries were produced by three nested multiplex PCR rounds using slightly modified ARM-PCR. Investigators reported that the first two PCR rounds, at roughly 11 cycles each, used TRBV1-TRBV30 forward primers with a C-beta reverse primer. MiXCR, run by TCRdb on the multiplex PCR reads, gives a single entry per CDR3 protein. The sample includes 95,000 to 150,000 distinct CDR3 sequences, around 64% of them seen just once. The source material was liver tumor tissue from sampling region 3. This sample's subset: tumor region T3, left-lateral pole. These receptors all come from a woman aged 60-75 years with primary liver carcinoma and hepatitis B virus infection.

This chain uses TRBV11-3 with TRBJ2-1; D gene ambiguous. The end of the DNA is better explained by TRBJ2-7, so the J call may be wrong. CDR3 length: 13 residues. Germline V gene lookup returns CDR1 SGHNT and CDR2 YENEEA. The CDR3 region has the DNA TGTGCCAGCAGCTTAGATATGTGGGGTGAGCAGTACTTC. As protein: CASSLDMWGEQYF.

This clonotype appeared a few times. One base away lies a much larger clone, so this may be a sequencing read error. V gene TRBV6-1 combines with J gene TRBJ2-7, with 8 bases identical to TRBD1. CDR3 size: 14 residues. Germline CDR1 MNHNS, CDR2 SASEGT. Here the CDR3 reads CAGRIMTGDYEQYF. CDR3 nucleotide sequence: TGTGCCGGCAGGATAATGACAGGGGACTACGAGCAGTACTTC.

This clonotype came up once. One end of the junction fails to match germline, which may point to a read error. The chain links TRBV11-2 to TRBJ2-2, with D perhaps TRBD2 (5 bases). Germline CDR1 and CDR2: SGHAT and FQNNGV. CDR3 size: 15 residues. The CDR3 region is CASNCLGSFTGELFF. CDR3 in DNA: TGTGCCAGCAACTGTTTGGGGTCCTTCACCGGGGAGCTTTTTTTT. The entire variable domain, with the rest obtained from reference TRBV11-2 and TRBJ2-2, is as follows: EAGVAQSPRYKIIEKRQSVAFWCNPISGHATLYWYQQILGQGPKLLIQFQNNGVVDDSQLPKDRFSAERLKGVDSTLKIQPAKLEDSAVYLCASNCLGSFTGELFFGEGSRLTVL.

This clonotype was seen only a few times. CDR3 DNA sequence: TGCGCCAGCACGGGAATGGTGCCTAATGAGCAGTTCTTC. Protein sequence: CASTGMVPNEQFF. The chain recombines TRBV5-1 with TRBJ2-1; TRBD2 might be the D (5 bases). V was shortened by 6 bases and J by 7 bases, with 14 bases between the two germline ends. This CDR3 spans 13 amino acids. From germline, CDR1 is SGHRS and CDR2 YFSETQ.

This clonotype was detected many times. The CDR3 region is CASSEDSYGYTF. As DNA, the CDR3 is TGTGCCAGCAGTGAAGACAGCTATGGCTACACCTTC. The chain has TRBV6-1 and TRBJ1-2, with D unclear. This CDR3 spans 12 amino acids. CDR1 and CDR2 (germline): MNHNS, SASEGT. With 1 base removed from V and 4 bases from J, the gap between germline ends came to 4 bases.

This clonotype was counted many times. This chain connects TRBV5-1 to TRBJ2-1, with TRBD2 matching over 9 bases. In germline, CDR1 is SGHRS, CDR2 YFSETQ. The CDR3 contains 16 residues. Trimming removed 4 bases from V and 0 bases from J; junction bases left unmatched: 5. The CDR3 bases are TGCGCCAGCAGCCTCTCTAGCGGGACCTCCTACAATGAGCAGTTCTTC. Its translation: CASSLSSGTSYNEQFF.

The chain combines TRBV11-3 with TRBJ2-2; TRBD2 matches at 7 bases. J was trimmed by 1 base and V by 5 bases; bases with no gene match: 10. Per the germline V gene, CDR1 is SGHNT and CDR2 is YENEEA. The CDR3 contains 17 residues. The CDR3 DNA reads TGTGCCAGCAGCACCGGACTATCGGGAGGGAACACCGGGGAGCTGTTTTTT. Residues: CASSTGLSGGNTGELFF.

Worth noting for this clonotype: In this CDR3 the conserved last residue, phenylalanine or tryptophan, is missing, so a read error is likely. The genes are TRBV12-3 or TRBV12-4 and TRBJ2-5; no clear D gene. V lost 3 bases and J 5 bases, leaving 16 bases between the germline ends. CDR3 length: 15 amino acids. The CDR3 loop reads CASSFGSPLGETQYL. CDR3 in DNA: TGTGCCAGCAGTTTTGGGTCCCCACTGGGGGAGACCCAGTACTTA.

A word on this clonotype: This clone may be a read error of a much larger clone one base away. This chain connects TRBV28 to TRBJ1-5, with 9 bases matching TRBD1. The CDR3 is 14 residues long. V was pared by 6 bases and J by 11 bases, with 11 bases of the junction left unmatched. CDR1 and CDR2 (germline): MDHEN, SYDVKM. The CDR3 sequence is CASSPGTGRQSQHF. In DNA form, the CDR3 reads TGTGCCAGCAGCCCCGGGACAGGGAGGCAGTCCCAGCATTTT.

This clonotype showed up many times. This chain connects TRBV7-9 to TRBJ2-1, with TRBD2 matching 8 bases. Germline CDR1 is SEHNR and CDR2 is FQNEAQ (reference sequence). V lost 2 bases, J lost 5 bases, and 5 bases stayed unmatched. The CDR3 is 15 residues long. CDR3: CASSLRGGRNNEQFF. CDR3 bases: TGTGCCAGCAGCTTACGAGGCGGGAGGAACAATGAGCAGTTCTTC.

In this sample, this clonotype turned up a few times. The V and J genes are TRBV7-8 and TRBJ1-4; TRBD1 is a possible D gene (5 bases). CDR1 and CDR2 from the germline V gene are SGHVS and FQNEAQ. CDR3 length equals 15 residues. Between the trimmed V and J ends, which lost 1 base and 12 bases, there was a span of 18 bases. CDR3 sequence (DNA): TGTGCCAGCAGCTTAGTAGGGCAGGCCCCCAGGGAACTGTTTTTT. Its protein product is CASSLVGQAPRELFF.

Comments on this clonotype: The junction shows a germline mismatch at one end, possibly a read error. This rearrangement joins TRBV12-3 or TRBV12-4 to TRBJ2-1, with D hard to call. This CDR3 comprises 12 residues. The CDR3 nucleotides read TGTACCAGCCGATTAAAGCAGTTTGAGCAGCTCTTC. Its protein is CTSRLKQFEQLF.

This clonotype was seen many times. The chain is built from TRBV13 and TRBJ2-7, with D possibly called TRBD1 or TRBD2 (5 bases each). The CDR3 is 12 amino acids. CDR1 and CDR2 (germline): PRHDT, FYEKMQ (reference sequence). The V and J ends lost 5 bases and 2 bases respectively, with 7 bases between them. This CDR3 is CASSRGAYEQYF. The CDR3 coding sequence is TGTGCCAGCAGCCGAGGGGCCTACGAGCAGTACTTC.

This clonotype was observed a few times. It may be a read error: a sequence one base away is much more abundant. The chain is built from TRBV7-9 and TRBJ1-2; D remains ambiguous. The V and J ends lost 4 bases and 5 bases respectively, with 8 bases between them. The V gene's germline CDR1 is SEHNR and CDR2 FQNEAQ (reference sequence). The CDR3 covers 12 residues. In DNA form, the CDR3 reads TGTGCCAGCAGCTCAGCACAGTATGGCTACACCTTC. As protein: CASSSAQYGYTF.

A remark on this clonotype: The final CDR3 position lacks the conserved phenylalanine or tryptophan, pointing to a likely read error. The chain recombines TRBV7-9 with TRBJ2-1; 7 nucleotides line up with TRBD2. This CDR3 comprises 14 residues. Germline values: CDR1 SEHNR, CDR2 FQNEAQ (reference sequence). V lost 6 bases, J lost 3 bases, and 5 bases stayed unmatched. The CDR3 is CASSSSSGYNEQFL. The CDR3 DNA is TGTGCCAGCAGTTCTTCTAGCGGCTACAATGAGCAGTTCCTC.

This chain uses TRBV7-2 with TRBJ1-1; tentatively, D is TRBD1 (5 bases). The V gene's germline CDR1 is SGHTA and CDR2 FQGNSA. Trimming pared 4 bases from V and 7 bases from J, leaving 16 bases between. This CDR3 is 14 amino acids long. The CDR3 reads CASSWIRTTGEAFF. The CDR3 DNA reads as TGTGCCAGCAGCTGGATTCGGACAACCGGTGAAGCTTTCTTT.

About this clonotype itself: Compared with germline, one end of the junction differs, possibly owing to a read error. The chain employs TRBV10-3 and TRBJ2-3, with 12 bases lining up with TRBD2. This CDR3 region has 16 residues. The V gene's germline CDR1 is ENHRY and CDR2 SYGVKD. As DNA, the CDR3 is TGTGCCATCAGTGAGTCGGGACTAGCGGGCACACATACGCAGTATTTT. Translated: CAISESGLAGTHTQYF.

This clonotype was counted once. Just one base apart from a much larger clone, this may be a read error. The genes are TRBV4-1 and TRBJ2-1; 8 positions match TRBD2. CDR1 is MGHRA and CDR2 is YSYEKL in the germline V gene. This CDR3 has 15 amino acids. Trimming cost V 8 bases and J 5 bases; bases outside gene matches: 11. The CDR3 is CASRTLAGSNNEQFF. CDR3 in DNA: TGCGCCAGCCGCACTCTAGCGGGTTCCAACAATGAGCAGTTCTTC.